The 12 T cell receptor beta chains listed next were all sequenced from one sample in a study of blood T cells in healthy people across ages. A second PCR, run for roughly 7 to 12 cycles, used a sample-barcoded 5' primer plus a J-beta primer mix. TCRdb itself ran the 5' RACE reads through MiXCR, one entry per CDR3 protein. The sample includes approximately 800,000 distinct CDR3 sequences, roughly 50% of them seen just once. Sequenced material: blood. These TCRs come from a man aged 25 to 40 in good health.

The chain couples TRBV6-5 to TRBJ2-7, with D maybe TRBD2 (5 bases). The DNA matches TRBJ2-5 better at its end, which makes the J call doubtful. CDR1 MNHEY and CDR2 SVGAGI come from the germline V gene. This CDR3 comprises 17 residues. In nucleotides, the CDR3 is TGTGCCAGCAGTTACTCGATAATCTCCGGAAGAGGGGAGACCCAGTACTTC. Its protein is CASSYSIISGRGETQYF.

As concerns this clonotype: At one end, the junction sequence differs from germline, possibly due to a read error. This chain uses TRBV6-1 with TRBJ2-7; D is possibly TRBD1 or TRBD2 (5 bases each). Gene TRBJ2-5 matches the end of the DNA better, so the J call may be wrong. Germline CDR1 MNHNS, CDR2 SASEGT. The CDR3 extends over 16 amino acids. CDR3 residues: CASNEAFSGLGETQYF. Here the CDR3 DNA reads TGTGCCAGCAATGAAGCGTTCTCGGGGCTGGGGGAGACCCAGTACTTC.

This clonotype appeared a few times. The chain carries TRBV5-1 and TRBJ1-1; 7 nucleotides agree with TRBD1. The length of the CDR3 is 17 residues. CDR1 and CDR2 (germline): SGHRS, YFSETQ. With V trimmed by 2 bases and J by 3 bases, 13 bases remained unmatched. This chain's CDR3 is CASSLEGKGAYDTEAFF. The CDR3 DNA is TGCGCCAGCAGCTTAGAGGGGAAGGGGGCGTACGACACTGAAGCTTTCTTT.

V is TRBV7-2 and J is TRBJ2-7, with D possibly TRBD1 on 5 matching bases. TRBJ2-5 explains the end of the DNA better; the J call may be wrong. CDR1 is SGHTA and CDR2 is FQGNSA in the germline V gene. CDR3 length: 13 residues. The CDR3: CASSGRVRETQYF. DNA for the CDR3: TGTGCCAGCAGCGGCAGGGTCCGAGAGACCCAGTACTTC.

V and J are TRBV20-1 and TRBJ2-1, with D perhaps TRBD1 (8 bases). CDR3 length: 14 residues. Germline V CDR1 and CDR2: DFQATT, SNEGSKA (reference sequence). The V and J ends lost 6 bases and 7 bases respectively, with 19 bases between them. The CDR3 sequence is CSAPDREGYNEQFF. The CDR3 DNA reads as TGCAGTGCCCCGGACAGGGAGGGGTATAATGAGCAGTTCTTC.

The rearrangement links TRBV7-3 to TRBJ1-1; the D is unclear. The CDR3 loop spans 14 amino acids. The V and J ends lost 6 bases and 0 bases respectively, with 11 bases between them. Germline V gene sequence: CDR1 SGHTA, CDR2 FQGTGA. This chain's CDR3 is CASRSGVMNTEAFF. For the CDR3, the DNA is TGTGCCAGCAGATCCGGGGTGATGAACACTGAAGCTTTCTTT.

The chain uses TRBV2 and TRBJ2-3, with D maybe TRBD2 (5 bases). Germline assignment: CDR1 SNHLY and CDR2 FYNNEI. The germline V and J ends were trimmed by 8 bases and 2 bases, with 17 bases remaining between them. The CDR3 extends over 15 amino acids. CDR3 amino acids: CASLGGLIATDTQYF. DNA of the CDR3: TGTGCCAGCCTAGGTGGACTCATCGCCACAGATACGCAGTATTTT.

The genes are TRBV7-2 and TRBJ2-3; possibly TRBD2 for D (6 bases). The germline V and J ends were trimmed by 5 bases and 3 bases, with 18 bases remaining between them. CDR1 and CDR2 (germline): SGHTA, FQGNSA. The CDR3 is 16 amino acids. The CDR3 DNA follows: TGTGCCAGCAGCCTGGGGCTAGCGCCTAAAACAGATACGCAGTATTTT. Its protein product is CASSLGLAPKTDTQYF.

This chain uses TRBV3-1 with TRBJ1-2; the D gene is possibly TRBD1 (5 bases). CDR1 LGHDT and CDR2 YNNKEL come from the germline V gene (reference sequence). The CDR3 is 15 residues long. Trimming removed 0 bases from V and 7 bases from J, with 15 bases in between. This chain's CDR3 is CASSQDVATAGGYTF. The CDR3 DNA sequence: TGTGCCAGCAGCCAAGATGTCGCGACAGCGGGTGGCTACACCTTC.

This sequence joins TRBV5-6 and TRBJ2-3; D is tentatively TRBD1 or TRBD2 (5 bases each). The CDR3 runs to 14 residues. Germline V CDR1 and CDR2: SGHDT, YYEEEE. V lost 7 bases and J 0 bases, leaving 12 bases between the germline ends. The CDR3 coding sequence is TGTGCCAGCGGGGGAGTCGCTAGCACAGATACGCAGTATTTT. It codes for CASGGVASTDTQYF.

The chain joins TRBV4-3 to TRBJ2-1; TRBD2 aligns across 7 bases. Trimming removed 1 base from V and 4 bases from J; junction bases left unmatched: 10. The germline V gene encodes CDR1 LGHNA and CDR2 YSLEER. The length of the CDR3 is 17 residues. CDR3 residues: CASSQGRAGDYYNEQFF. The CDR3, as DNA: TGCGCCAGCAGCCAAGGCCGGGCGGGAGATTATTACAATGAGCAGTTCTTC.

The rearrangement uses TRBV25-1 and TRBJ2-7; TRBD1 might be the D (8 bases). CDR1 is MGHDK and CDR2 is SYGVNS in the germline V gene. CDR3 length: 15 amino acids. Trimming shortened V by 1 base and J by 4 bases, and 14 bases separated the two germline ends. CDR3 in DNA: TGTGCCAGCAGTGAATTTGAACAGGGGGGGTACGAGCAGTACTTC. Translating it yields CASSEFEQGGYEQYF.